The source of this T cell receptor beta chain is a study of T cell repertoires in cytomegalovirus infection. Study-wide background: Recently identified HLA-C-restricted CMV epitopes were used, and well-studied HLA-B-restricted CMV epitopes were used as well. CMV infection plus the matching HLA type was flagged by public TCR beta signatures.

The CDR3 loop spans 15 amino acids. Trimming left V 5 bases short and J 9 bases short, with 17 bases between. Germline-derived CDR1 and CDR2 are SGHTA and FQGNSA. One entry per CDR3 protein, called by TCRdb with MiXCR from the reads. Among roughly 990,000 distinct CDR3 sequences, approximately 32% were seen once, and the ten largest hold under 15%. Study results and limitations: Carriers of CMV and the relevant HLA type were discriminated by public TCR beta frequency.

The sample holds a few counts of this clonotype. Its antigen is currently unknown. The sample was cultured CD8+ T cells from PBMCs, taken from culture after CMV antigen stimulation. The TCR sequence derives from a human donor in good health (CMV status not recorded). Some clones in this sample may be carry-over from other donors' samples. This sequence joins TRBV7-2 and TRBJ1-6; D is possibly TRBD1 (5 bases). CDR3 sequence: CASSADTIFSSPLHF. The DNA of the CDR3 is TGTGCCAGCAGCGCGGACACTATATTCTCTTCACCCCTCCACTTT.